This T cell receptor beta chain is drawn from a study of shared clonotypes between healthy human individuals. About this clone: Its antigen is not known.

Sorted subsets were amplified in replicate PCRs using approximately 0.2 ug DNA, about 30,000 T cell genomes. Some clones are missing from TCRdb's copy, which holds only in-frame ones; the method was immunoSEQ multiplex PCR. In the table there are around 700,000 clones, 55% to 85% of which are singletons. Study observations and caveats: Naive subsets generally had larger estimated richness than memory subsets. The authors sampled blood alone, and tissue repertoires likely differ.

Within Nashville, Tennessee resided all donors, each a Caucasian adult. Germline CDR1 reads SQVTM; CDR2 reads ANQGSEA. This CDR3 has 15 amino acids. V shed 6 bases, J shed 0 bases, and the junction held 7 bases outside the gene matches. Sample: memory CD4+ T cells sorted from blood. Regarding subset: CD45RA-negative fraction. This TCR was sampled from a woman in her 30s in good health. V and J are TRBV29-1 and TRBJ2-2; TRBD1 aligns across 7 bases. CDR3 amino acids: CSVITGDANTGELFF. CDR3 nucleotide sequence: TGCAGCGTGATCACAGGGGACGCGAACACCGGGGAGCTGTTTTTT.